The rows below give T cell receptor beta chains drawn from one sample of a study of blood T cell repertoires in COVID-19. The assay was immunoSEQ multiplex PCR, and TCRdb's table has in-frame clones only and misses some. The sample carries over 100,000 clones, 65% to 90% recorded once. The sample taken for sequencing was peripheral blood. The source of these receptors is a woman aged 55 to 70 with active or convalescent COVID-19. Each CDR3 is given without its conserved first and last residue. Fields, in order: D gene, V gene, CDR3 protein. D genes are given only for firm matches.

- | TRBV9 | ASSVRQDYGYT
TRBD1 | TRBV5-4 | ASSLDRGMTDTQY
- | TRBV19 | ASSWGGYTEAF
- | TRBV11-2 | ASSLSGHYGYT
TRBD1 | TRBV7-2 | ASSLVGQSSYEQY
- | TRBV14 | ASSQGPGHPFDTQY
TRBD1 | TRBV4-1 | ASSRTGNNEQF
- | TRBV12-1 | ASSFKGVNTEAF
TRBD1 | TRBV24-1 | ATSPSGTGGDGYGYT
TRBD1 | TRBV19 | ASSIERQGARGNQPQH
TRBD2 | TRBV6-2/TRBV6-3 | ASSYLADNTGELF
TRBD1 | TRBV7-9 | ASSFQGARTEAF
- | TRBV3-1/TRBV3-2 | ASSQDLVALNTEAF
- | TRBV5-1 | ASSPQALNTGELF
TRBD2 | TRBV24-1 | ATSDQSGRSYNEQF
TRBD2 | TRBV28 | ASGPPAGVNEQF
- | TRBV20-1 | SAMTGLGYT
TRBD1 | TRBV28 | ASSPGQGAAGYT
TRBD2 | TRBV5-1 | ASSVTSDDTDTQY
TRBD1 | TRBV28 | ASSFWDREGETQY
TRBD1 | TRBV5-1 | ASSLGTGFSGNTIY
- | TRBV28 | ASSFPLEGYVAEAF
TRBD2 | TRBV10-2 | ASDGGLAGENEQF
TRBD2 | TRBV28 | ASSPGLADYNEQF
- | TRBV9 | ASSVVQGGTGELF
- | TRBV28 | ASDPRAASANYGYT
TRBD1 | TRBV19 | ASSANRGWGTDTQY
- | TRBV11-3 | ASSPGPLGGGLDTQY
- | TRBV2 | ASSEQGGTLSNYGYT
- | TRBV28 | ASSGLALSSYNEQF
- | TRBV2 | ASSESSYEQY